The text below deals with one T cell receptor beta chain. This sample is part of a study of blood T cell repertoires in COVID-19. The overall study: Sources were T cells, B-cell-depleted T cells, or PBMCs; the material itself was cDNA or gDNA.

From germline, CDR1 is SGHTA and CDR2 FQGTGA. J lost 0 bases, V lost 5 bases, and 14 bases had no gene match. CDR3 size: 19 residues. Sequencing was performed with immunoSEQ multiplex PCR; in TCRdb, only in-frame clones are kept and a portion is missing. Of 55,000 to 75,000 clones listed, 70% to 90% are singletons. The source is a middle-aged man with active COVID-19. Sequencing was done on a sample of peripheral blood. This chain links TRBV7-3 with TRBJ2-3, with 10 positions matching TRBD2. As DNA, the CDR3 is TGTGCCAGCAGCCCCTGGGGGCTAGCGGGGGTCACTAGCACAGATACGCAGTATTTT. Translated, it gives CASSPWGLAGVTSTDTQYF.